The 27 T cell receptor beta chains reported below all come from one sample, sequenced in a study of T cells of healthy individuals. TCRdb processed the 5' RACE reads anew with MiXCR; each CDR3 protein has one entry. The sample records approximately 100,000 distinct CDR3 sequences, 17% being singletons. The receptors stem from a human donor in good health.

This clonotype was counted ten times or more. The V call is TRBV6-5, the J call TRBJ2-7; D remains unclear. CDR1 and CDR2 (germline): MNHEY, SVGAGI. V lost 4 bases and J 3 bases, leaving 13 bases between the germline ends. There are 14 residues in the CDR3. The chain's CDR3 is CASSSRRGIYEQYF. The CDR3 bases are TGTGCCAGCAGTTCCCGGCGAGGCATCTACGAGCAGTACTTC.

This clonotype was counted many times. This sequence joins TRBV7-9 and TRBJ1-6; the D gene is possibly TRBD1 (6 bases). Germline CDR1 is SEHNR and CDR2 is FQNEAQ (reference sequence). Trimming shortened V by 5 bases and J by 3 bases, and 8 bases separated the two germline ends. The CDR3 is 14 amino acids. The CDR3 DNA follows: TGTGCCAGCAGCACAGGGAGCTATAATTCACCCCTCCACTTT. Translated, it gives CASSTGSYNSPLHF.

V usage is TRBV5-1 and J usage is TRBJ2-3; D not certain. The CDR3 contains 16 residues. V lost 0 bases to trimming and J lost 4 bases, with 15 bases between them. CDR1 and CDR2 from the germline V gene are SGHRS and YFSETQ. CDR3 amino acids: CASSLVSRSTADTQYF. CDR3 DNA sequence: TGCGCCAGCAGCTTGGTCTCGCGGAGTACAGCAGATACGCAGTATTTT.

This clonotype was detected many times. The chain links TRBV20-1 to TRBJ2-4; 10 bases fit TRBD2. The CDR3 is 15 residues long. The ends lost 3 bases at V and 7 bases at J; junction bases unmatched: 9. The germline CDR1 and CDR2 sequences are DFQATT and SNEGSKA (reference sequence). DNA of the CDR3: TGCAGTGCTAGGAAAGCTAGCGGGAGTGGGAACATTCAGTACTTC. Protein sequence: CSARKASGSGNIQYF.

The sample holds many counts of this clonotype. V is TRBV20-1 and J is TRBJ1-5; maybe TRBD1 (6 bases). The CDR3 is 14 residues long. Germline V lookup: CDR1 DFQATT, CDR2 SNEGSKA (reference sequence). Trimming shortened V by 3 bases and J by 0 bases, and 9 bases separated the two germline ends. The CDR3 sequence: CSASLGHSNQPQHF. The CDR3 bases are TGCAGTGCTAGTCTGGGACATAGCAATCAGCCCCAGCATTTT.

This clonotype was picked up a small number of times. The rearrangement joins TRBV7-2 to TRBJ2-3; unclear D gene. Deletions cut 2 bases from V and 4 bases from J, with 10 bases between. Germline lookup yields CDR1 SGHTA and CDR2 FQGNSA. CDR3 size: 14 residues. The CDR3 reads CASSLRWAADTQYF. CDR3 sequence (DNA): TGTGCCAGCAGCTTACGATGGGCAGCAGATACGCAGTATTTT.

The rearrangement links TRBV5-1 to TRBJ2-3, with 11 bases that match TRBD1. The CDR3 is made up of 15 amino acids. J was trimmed by 6 bases and V by 3 bases; bases with no gene match: 6. Germline CDR1 is SGHRS and CDR2 is YFSETQ. CDR3 loop: CASSWTGGAMDTQYF. The CDR3 DNA reads as TGCGCCAGCAGCTGGACAGGGGGCGCGATGGATACGCAGTATTTT. Variable domain in full (rest from reference TRBV5-1 and TRBJ2-3): KAGVTQTPRYLIKTRGQQVTLSCSPISGHRSVSWYQQTPGQGLQFLFEYFSETQRNKGNFPGRFSGRQFSNSRSEMNVSTLELGDSALYLCASSWTGGAMDTQYFGPGTRLTVL.

In this sample, this clonotype turned up many times. The V and J genes are TRBV6-6 and TRBJ2-7; 12 bases fit TRBD1. J was trimmed by 6 bases and V by 4 bases; bases with no gene match: 7. Per germline, CDR1 MNHNY and CDR2 SVGAGI (reference sequence). The CDR3 spans 15 residues. The CDR3 coding sequence is TGTGCCAGCAGTTTCTCCGGGACAGGGGGCATCGAGCAGTACTTC. It specifies CASSFSGTGGIEQYF.

This clonotype was observed a handful of times. The chain couples TRBV6-2 or TRBV6-3 to TRBJ2-5, with 8 nucleotides matching TRBD1. The germline V gene has CDR1 MNHEY and CDR2 SVGEGT. CDR3 length equals 16 residues. Trimming at V came to 0 bases and at J to 4 bases, leaving 7 bases not matched to a gene. The CDR3 spells CASSYSKDRASETQYF. In DNA, the CDR3 is TGTGCCAGCAGTTACTCCAAGGACAGGGCCTCAGAGACCCAGTACTTC.

This clonotype came up many times. The chain has TRBV19 and TRBJ2-7, with D possibly TRBD2 on 5 matching bases. The CDR3 sequence is 14 residues long. Germline V gene lookup returns CDR1 LNHDA and CDR2 SQIVND (reference sequence). Trimming cost V 2 bases and J 3 bases, with 11 bases left between them. In nucleotides, the CDR3 is TGTGCCAGTAGTATAACTGGAAGCGGCTACGAGCAGTACTTC. The encoded protein is CASSITGSGYEQYF.

The table lists this clonotype with many counts. This chain joins TRBV7-9 and TRBJ2-7; D perhaps matches TRBD2 (5 bases). Germline-derived CDR1 and CDR2 are SEHNR and FQNEAQ (reference sequence). This CDR3 is 12 amino acids long. V lost 5 bases to trimming and J lost 4 bases, with 9 bases between them. CDR3 nucleotides: TGTGCCAGCAGCAACGCGGGTTACGAGCAGTACTTC. Translated, it gives CASSNAGYEQYF.

This clonotype was seen many times. The chain has TRBV7-2 and TRBJ1-4, with 7 bases lining up with TRBD1. The CDR3 runs to 16 residues. Germline V gene lookup returns CDR1 SGHTA and CDR2 FQGNSA. The junction had 10 bases not matched to a gene; V was cut back by 2 bases and J by 7 bases. This CDR3 is CASSLRARQGGEKLFF. In nucleotides, the CDR3 is TGTGCCAGCAGCTTAAGGGCCCGGCAGGGGGGTGAAAAACTGTTTTTT.

This clonotype was found many times. In DNA, the CDR3 is TGCGCCAGCAGCTGGCGGGGAACTACTAGCGGGAGTGCGGATACGCAGTATTTT. Protein product: CASSWRGTTSGSADTQYF. The V gene is TRBV5-1, the J gene TRBJ2-3; 11 nucleotides agree with TRBD2. This CDR3 spans 18 amino acids. Looked up from germline, CDR1 is SGHRS and CDR2 is YFSETQ. V trimming: 3 bases; J trimming: 6 bases; junction bases outside the gene matches: 15.

This clonotype appeared a few times. The chain recombines TRBV6-6 with TRBJ2-1; 13 nucleotides agree with TRBD2. The V and J ends lost 0 bases and 15 bases, in that order; junction bases with no gene match: 14. Germline CDR1 is MNHNY and CDR2 is SVGAGI (reference sequence). This CDR3 contains 17 residues. DNA for the CDR3: TGTGCCAGCAGTTACTCGAGCTGGACACCCGGGACTAGCGGGACGTTCTTC. It translates to CASSYSSWTPGTSGTFF.

A few counts support this clonotype. The chain is built from TRBV6-2 or TRBV6-3 and TRBJ2-7; maybe TRBD1 (5 bases). The germline V and J ends were trimmed by 4 bases and 3 bases, with 16 bases remaining between them. The CDR3 covers 15 residues. Per the germline V gene, CDR1 is MNHEY and CDR2 is SVGEGT. The CDR3 region is CASSFGHPSNYEQYF. The DNA of the CDR3 is TGTGCCAGCAGTTTCGGACACCCGAGCAACTACGAGCAGTACTTC.

The chain recombines TRBV6-4 with TRBJ2-3, with D hard to call. Germline CDR1 reads MRHNA; CDR2 reads SNTAGT. This CDR3 has 15 residues. Trimming cost V 4 bases and J 2 bases, with 13 bases left between them. The CDR3 bases are TGTGCCAGCAGTGCAGGCAAAGATCCCACAGATACGCAGTATTTT. This gives the protein CASSAGKDPTDTQYF.

This clonotype showed up just a few times. This chain joins TRBV5-1 and TRBJ2-3; D may be TRBD1 (5 bases). The V end lost 1 base, the J end lost 2 bases, and 11 bases lay between the germline ends. Germline lookup yields CDR1 SGHRS and CDR2 YFSETQ. The CDR3 sequence is 15 residues long. The CDR3 coding sequence is TGCGCCAGCAGCTTGATAGGGGCAACCACAGATACGCAGTATTTT. This translates into CASSLIGATTDTQYF.

The chain is built from TRBV20-1 and TRBJ2-1, with 8 bases identical to TRBD2. Germline CDR1 and CDR2: DFQATT and SNEGSKA (reference sequence). After removal of 2 bases from V and 1 base from J, the junction contained 7 bases not matched to a gene. The CDR3 has 16 residues. The CDR3, as DNA: TGCAGTGCTAGAATCGCGGGAGGAGGGTCCTACAATGAGCAGTTCTTC. This encodes CSARIAGGGSYNEQFF.

This clonotype turned up a few times. The chain joins TRBV5-5 to TRBJ2-1, with 12 bases aligning to TRBD2. The CDR3 is 16 amino acids. The junction had 3 bases not matched to a gene; V was cut back by 4 bases and J by 1 base. Germline V gene lookup returns CDR1 SGHKS and CDR2 YYEKEE (reference sequence). CDR3 sequence reads: CASSPTSGGSYNEQFF. Here the CDR3 DNA reads TGTGCCAGCAGCCCAACTAGCGGGGGGTCCTACAATGAGCAGTTCTTC.

Here the CDR3 reads CASSLMPNSNQPQHF. The CDR3 DNA follows: TGCGCCAGCAGCTTGATGCCGAATAGCAATCAGCCCCAGCATTTT. The chain employs TRBV5-1 and TRBJ1-5; the D is unclear. The CDR3 covers 15 residues. CDR1 is SGHRS and CDR2 is YFSETQ in the germline V gene. V was cut by 1 base and J by 0 bases, with 8 bases left in between.

In its sample, this clonotype was seen a few times. The gene calls are TRBV7-3 and TRBJ2-1; unclear D gene. Trimming took 5 bases from V and 0 from J, leaving 14 bases between them. Germline loops: CDR1 SGHTA, CDR2 FQGTGA. CDR3 length: 16 residues. CDR3 loop: CASSLRVTYSYNEQFF. Written as DNA, the CDR3 is TGTGCCAGCAGCCTCCGGGTAACCTACTCCTACAATGAGCAGTTCTTC.

The J gene is TRBJ1-5, the V gene TRBV6-2 or TRBV6-3, with D unclear. The ends were cut back, 4 bases at V and 6 bases at J, with 16 bases in the middle. This CDR3 comprises 15 residues. Germline lookup yields CDR1 MNHEY and CDR2 SVGEGT. The CDR3 protein is CASSFSMIGPQPQHF. DNA for the CDR3: TGTGCCAGCAGTTTCTCGATGATTGGGCCTCAGCCCCAGCATTTT.

This clonotype was recorded at least ten times. This chain connects TRBV4-3 to TRBJ2-7; tentatively, D is TRBD2 (7 bases). The CDR3 loop spans 14 amino acids. Per germline, CDR1 LGHNA and CDR2 YSLEER. V lost 1 base to trimming and J lost 4 bases, with 11 bases between them. The CDR3 DNA reads TGCGCCAGCAGCCAAGCCGGGGGGCATTACGAGCAGTACTTC. Protein product: CASSQAGGHYEQYF.

This clonotype was seen many times. CDR3 coding DNA: TGTGCCAGCAGTTCCGCAGACAGGGGATACACCGGGGAGCTGTTTTTT. Its translation is CASSSADRGYTGELFF. The chain combines TRBV6-5 with TRBJ2-2; 8 bases line up with TRBD1. Germline V gene data show CDR1 as MNHEY and CDR2 as SVGAGI. V dropped 4 bases and J dropped 3; count of bases not matched to a gene: 7. This CDR3 is 16 amino acids long.

This clonotype was observed a few times. The rearrangement joins TRBV7-3 to TRBJ2-1; 10 bases agree with TRBD1. Looked up from germline, CDR1 is SGHTA and CDR2 is FQGTGA. The trim removed 2 bases at V and 4 bases at J, leaving 2 bases unmatched. This CDR3 region has 15 residues. The CDR3 protein is CASSLGGQGYNEQFF. The CDR3 nucleotides are TGTGCCAGCAGCTTAGGGGGACAGGGGTACAATGAGCAGTTCTTC.

Ten or more counts support this clonotype. The rearrangement uses TRBV5-1 and TRBJ1-4; maybe TRBD1 (6 bases). V dropped 2 bases and J dropped 12 bases, with 20 bases sitting between them. Germline assignment: CDR1 SGHRS and CDR2 YFSETQ. CDR3 length: 15 residues. The DNA for the CDR3 is TGCGCCAGCAGCTTTGTTTCAGGTGCCAGGGGCCAACTGTTTTTT. It encodes CASSFVSGARGQLFF.

The rearrangement joins TRBV28 to TRBJ1-4; 9 bases are a match to TRBD1. Trimming took 10 bases from V and 8 from J; bases not matched to a gene: 11. Germline CDR1 MDHEN, CDR2 SYDVKM. The CDR3 is 14 amino acids. Here the CDR3 reads CAIPADRGREKLFF. CDR3 nucleotides: TGTGCCATTCCGGCGGACAGGGGAAGGGAAAAACTGTTTTTT.